One TCR beta chain is described in this entry. The record originates from a study of blood T cell repertoires in COVID-19. On the study more broadly: The United States, Italy and Spain were the sources of the acute and convalescent COVID-19 samples.

TCRdb keeps only in-frame clones here, not all; method: immunoSEQ multiplex PCR. Among about 140,000 clones listed, more than 60% were seen once. This receptor was obtained from a man older than 75 with acute or convalescent COVID-19. The sample was peripheral blood.

This CDR3 is CASSFASDRLKTQYF. CDR3 nucleotide sequence: TGTGCCAGCAGTTTCGCGTCGGACAGGTTGAAGACCCAGTACTTC. The V and J genes are TRBV27 and TRBJ2-5, with 7 bases fitting TRBD1. The germline V gene has CDR1 MNHEY and CDR2 SMNVEV (reference sequence). V was pared by 3 bases and J by 6 bases, with 10 bases of the junction left unmatched. The CDR3 contains 15 residues.